This is a list of T cell receptor beta chains from one sample in a study of blood T cells in healthy people across ages. Each CDR3 protein gets one entry after TCRdb re-called the 5' RACE reads with MiXCR. The table has some 1.7 million distinct CDR3 sequences, 28% seen once. Sequencing input: blood. The source of these receptors is a woman younger than 45 in good health. Each CDR3 is given with its conserved first and last residue. The D gene is left open where the match is weak. Clone size is given for some rows only: seen once, a few or many times, or a class if the clone is expanded.

j_call v_call clone_size d_call cdr3_nt cdr3_aa
TRBJ2-6 TRBV5-5 NA TRBD1 TGTGCCAGCAGCTACAGGGGGAACGCTGGGGCCAACGTCCTGACTTTC CASSYRGNAGANVLTF
TRBJ1-1 TRBV5-4 NA NA TGTGCCAGCAGCTACCCGACAGGAACTTTGAACACTGAAGCTTTCTTT CASSYPTGTLNTEAFF
TRBJ1-2 TRBV7-9 NA NA TGTGCCAGCAGCTTAAGAGCGCAGGGCTATGGCTACACCTTC CASSLRAQGYGYTF
TRBJ2-5 TRBV20-1 many TRBD1 TGCAATGCCCCCAGACAGGGGCCCCAACAAGAGACCCAGTACTTC CNAPRQGPQQETQYF
TRBJ2-7 TRBV7-2 NA TRBD2 TGTGCCAGCAGCTCTGGTCCTAGCGGTGTTTTCTCCTACGAGCAGTACTTC CASSSGPSGVFSYEQYF
TRBJ2-7 TRBV29-1 many NA TGCAGCGTCTTGACAGAAACTTACGAGCAGTACTTC CSVLTETYEQYF
TRBJ2-1 TRBV20-1 few TRBD2 TGCAGTGCTATGGGACTAGCGGTCTACAATGGGCAGTTCTTC CSAMGLAVYNGQFF
TRBJ2-3 TRBV13 NA NA TGTGCCAGCAGCTACCGGTGGAAGGGCACAGATACGCAGTATTTT CASSYRWKGTDTQYF
TRBJ2-7 TRBV12-3/TRBV12-4 many NA TGTGCCAGCAGTCCCTTTGGACAGAACACCTACGAGCAGTACTTC CASSPFGQNTYEQYF
TRBJ1-5 TRBV12-3/TRBV12-4 NA TRBD1 TGTGCCAGCAGTCAAACGACAGGGGGGGGAGGGCAGCCCCGGCATTTT CASSQTTGGGGQPRHF